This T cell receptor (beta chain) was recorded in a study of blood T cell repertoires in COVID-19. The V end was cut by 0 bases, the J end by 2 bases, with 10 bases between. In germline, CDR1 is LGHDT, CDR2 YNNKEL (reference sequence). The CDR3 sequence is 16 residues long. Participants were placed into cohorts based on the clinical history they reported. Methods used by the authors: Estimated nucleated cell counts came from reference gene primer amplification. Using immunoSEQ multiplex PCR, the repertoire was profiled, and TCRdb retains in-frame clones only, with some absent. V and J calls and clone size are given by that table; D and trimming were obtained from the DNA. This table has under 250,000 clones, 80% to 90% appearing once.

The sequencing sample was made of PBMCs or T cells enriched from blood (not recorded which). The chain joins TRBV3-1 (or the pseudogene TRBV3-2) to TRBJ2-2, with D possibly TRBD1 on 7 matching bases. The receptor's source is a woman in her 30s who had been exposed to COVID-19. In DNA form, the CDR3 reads TGTGCCAGCAGCCAAGAGCAGGGGGGAAACACCGGGGAGCTGTTTTTT. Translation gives CASSQEQGGNTGELFF.